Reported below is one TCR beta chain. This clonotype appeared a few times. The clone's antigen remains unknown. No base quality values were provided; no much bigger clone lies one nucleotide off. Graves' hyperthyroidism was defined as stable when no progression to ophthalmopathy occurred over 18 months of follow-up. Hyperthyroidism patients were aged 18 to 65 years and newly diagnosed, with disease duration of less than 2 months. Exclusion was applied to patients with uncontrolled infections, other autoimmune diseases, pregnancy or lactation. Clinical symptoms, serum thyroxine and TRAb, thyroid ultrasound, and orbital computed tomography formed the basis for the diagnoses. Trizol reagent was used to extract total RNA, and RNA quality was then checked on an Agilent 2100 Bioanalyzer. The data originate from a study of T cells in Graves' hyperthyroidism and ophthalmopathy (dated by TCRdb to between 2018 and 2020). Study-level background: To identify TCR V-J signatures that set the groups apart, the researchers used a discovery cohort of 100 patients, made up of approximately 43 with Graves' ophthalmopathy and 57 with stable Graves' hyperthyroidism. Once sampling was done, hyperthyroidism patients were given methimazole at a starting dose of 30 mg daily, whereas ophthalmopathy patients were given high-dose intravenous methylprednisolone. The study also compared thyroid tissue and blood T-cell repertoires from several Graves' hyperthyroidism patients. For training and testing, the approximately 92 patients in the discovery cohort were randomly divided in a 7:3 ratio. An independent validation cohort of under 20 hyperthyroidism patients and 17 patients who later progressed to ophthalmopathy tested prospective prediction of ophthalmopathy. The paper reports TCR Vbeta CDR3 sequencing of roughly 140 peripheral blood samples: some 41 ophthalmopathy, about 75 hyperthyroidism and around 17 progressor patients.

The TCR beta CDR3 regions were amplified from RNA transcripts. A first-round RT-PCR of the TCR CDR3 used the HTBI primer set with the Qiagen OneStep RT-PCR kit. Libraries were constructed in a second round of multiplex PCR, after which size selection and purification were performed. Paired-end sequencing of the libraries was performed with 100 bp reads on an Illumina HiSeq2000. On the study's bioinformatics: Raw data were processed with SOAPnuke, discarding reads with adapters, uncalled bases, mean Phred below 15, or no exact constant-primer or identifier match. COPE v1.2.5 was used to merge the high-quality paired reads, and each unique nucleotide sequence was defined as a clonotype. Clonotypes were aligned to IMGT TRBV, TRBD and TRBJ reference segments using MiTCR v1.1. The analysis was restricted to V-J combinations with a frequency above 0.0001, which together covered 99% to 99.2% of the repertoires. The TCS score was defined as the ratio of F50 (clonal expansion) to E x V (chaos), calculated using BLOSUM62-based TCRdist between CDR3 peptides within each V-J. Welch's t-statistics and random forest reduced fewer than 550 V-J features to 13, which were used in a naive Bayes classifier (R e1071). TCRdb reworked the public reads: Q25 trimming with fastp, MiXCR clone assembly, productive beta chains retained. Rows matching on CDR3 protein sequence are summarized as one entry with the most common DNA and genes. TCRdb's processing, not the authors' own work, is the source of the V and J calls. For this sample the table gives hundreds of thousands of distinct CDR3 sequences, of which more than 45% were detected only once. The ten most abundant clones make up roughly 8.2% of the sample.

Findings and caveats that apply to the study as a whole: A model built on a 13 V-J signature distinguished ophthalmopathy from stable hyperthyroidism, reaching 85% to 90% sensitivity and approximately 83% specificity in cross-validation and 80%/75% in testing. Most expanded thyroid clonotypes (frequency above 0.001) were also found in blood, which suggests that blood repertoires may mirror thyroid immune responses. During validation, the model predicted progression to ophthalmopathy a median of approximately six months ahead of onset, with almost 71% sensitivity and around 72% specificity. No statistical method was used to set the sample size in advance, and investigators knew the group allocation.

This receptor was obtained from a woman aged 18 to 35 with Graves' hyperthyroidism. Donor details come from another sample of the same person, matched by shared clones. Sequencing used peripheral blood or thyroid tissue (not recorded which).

Read as DNA, the sequence is TGTGCCATCCAGGACAGGAATCAGCCCCAGCATTTT. It specifies CAIQDRNQPQHF. This chain joins TRBV7-9 to TRBJ1-5; 7 of the junction bases match TRBD1. Trimming leaves V shorter by 10 bases and J shorter by 4 bases, with the junction holding 4 bases beyond the gene matches. The CDR3 covers 12 residues, taking in both the cysteine and the phenylalanine. Only the CDR3 DNA is retained, 36 bases long and in frame from the first base. In the germline V gene (reference sequence), CDR1 corresponds to SEHNR and CDR2 to FQNEAQ.